A single TCR beta chain is shown here with its context. Trimming cost V 1 base and J 7 bases, with 17 bases left between them. The CDR3 loop spans 15 amino acids. Germline loops: CDR1 KGHSH, CDR2 LQKENI. The sample comes from a study of blood T cell repertoires in COVID-19. Study context: Collection of acute and convalescent COVID-19 samples took place in the United States, Italy and Spain. Nucleic acid was either cDNA or gDNA, and it came from T cells, B-cell-depleted T cells, or PBMCs.

As originally analysed: Estimates of nucleated cell counts were drawn from the amplification of reference gene primers. Here immunoSEQ multiplex PCR was the method, and the copy in TCRdb shows in-frame clones only, minus some. The D gene and trimming were derived from the DNA, and the V and J assignments and clone size from that table. The sample comprises 250,000 to 350,000 clones, about nine tenths of which are singletons, and about 1.1% rests with the top ten. The sequencing sample was made of PBMCs or T cells enriched from blood (not recorded which). The sequence was collected from a woman aged 30 to 39 who had recovered from COVID-19. The chain carries TRBV18 and TRBJ2-7; D is possibly TRBD1 (6 bases). CDR3 DNA: TGTGCCAGCTCACCACAAGAACAGGGTGTCGGTGAGCAGTACTTC. Encoded protein: CASSPQEQGVGEQYF.